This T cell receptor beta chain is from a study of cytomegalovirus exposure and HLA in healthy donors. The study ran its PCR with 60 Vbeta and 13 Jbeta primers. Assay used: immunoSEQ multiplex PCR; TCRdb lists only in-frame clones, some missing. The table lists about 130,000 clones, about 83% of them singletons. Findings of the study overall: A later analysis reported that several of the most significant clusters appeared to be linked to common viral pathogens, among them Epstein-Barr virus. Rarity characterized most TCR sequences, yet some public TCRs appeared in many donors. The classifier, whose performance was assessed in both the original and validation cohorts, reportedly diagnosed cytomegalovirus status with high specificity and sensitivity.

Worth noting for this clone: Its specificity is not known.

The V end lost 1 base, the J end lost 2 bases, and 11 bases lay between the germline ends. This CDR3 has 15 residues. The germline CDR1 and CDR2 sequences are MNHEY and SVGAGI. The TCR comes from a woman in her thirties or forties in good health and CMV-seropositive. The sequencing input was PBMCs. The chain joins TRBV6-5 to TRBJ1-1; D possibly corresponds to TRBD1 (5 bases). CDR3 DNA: TGTGCCAGCAGTTACTGGAAAGGGACTAACACTGAAGCTTTCTTT. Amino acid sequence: CASSYWKGTNTEAFF.